Presented here are 2 T cell receptor beta chains from one specimen sequenced in a study of blood T cells in healthy people across ages. The authors ran a second PCR of roughly 6 to 12 cycles using a sample-barcoded 5' primer and a J-beta primer mix. A single record per CDR3 protein comes from TCRdb applying MiXCR to the 5' RACE reads. The table has about 1.8 million distinct CDR3 sequences, approximately 50% seen once. The sequenced sample consisted of blood. These TCRs come from a woman aged 40 to 49 in good health.

The rearrangement uses TRBV4-1 and TRBJ2-3; the D is unclear. This CDR3 region has 16 residues. Germline-derived CDR1 and CDR2 are MGHRA and YSYEKL. With 1 base removed from V and 0 bases from J, the gap between germline ends came to 11 bases. The DNA for the CDR3 is TGCGCCAGCAGCCAAGGGCATTTCCCTAGCACAGATACGCAGTATTTT. Amino acid sequence: CASSQGHFPSTDTQYF.

This clonotype was observed a handful of times. V and J are TRBV18 and TRBJ2-5; a weak D match, TRBD2 (6 bases). Germline V lookup: CDR1 KGHSH, CDR2 LQKENI. Trimming stripped 0 bases from V and 2 bases from J, with 10 bases between. The length of the CDR3 is 15 residues. CDR3 loop: CASSPPRRGQETQYF. The CDR3 nucleotides read TGTGCCAGCTCACCACCGCGGAGGGGACAAGAGACCCAGTACTTC.